This TCR beta chain was recovered during a study of neurological immune-mediated disorders. Study-wide results and limits: Among expanded clones, no CDR3 amino acid sequences were shared across subjects, a pattern suggesting private repertoires in all groups.

This clonotype was seen ten or more times. Its antigen is undetermined. Time point: longitudinal time-point 2. Unsorted libraries were prepared from 2 million PBMCs that had been stored at -80 C. Each CDR3 protein gets one entry after TCRdb re-called the 5' RACE reads with MiXCR. The sample lists 60,000 to 75,000 distinct CDR3 sequences; around 10% were seen once. This CDR3 is 13 amino acids long. Germline V gene sequence: CDR1 SGHAT, CDR2 FQNNGV. Trimming pared 5 bases from V and 1 base from J, leaving 8 bases between. This TCR derives from a man under 40 in good health. Sequences were obtained from PBMCs. The gene calls are TRBV11-2 and TRBJ1-1; D is possibly TRBD1 (6 bases). CDR3 loop: CASSGGGNTEAFF. The CDR3 DNA reads as TGTGCCAGCAGCGGAGGGGGGAACACTGAAGCTTTCTTT.